One sample yielded the 15 T cell receptor beta chains listed below, sequenced in a study of human T cells and chemical hapten exposure. One entry per CDR3 protein results from TCRdb running MiXCR on the RACE reads. This sample has about 130,000 distinct CDR3 sequences; around 8.2% occur once, and the top ten carry about 1.8%. Time point reported: healthy volunteer bleed at 2 weeks. Extraction yielded total RNA from whole blood (unfractionated). The sequenced sample was whole blood. The source is a male donor in good health. Some clones in this sample may be carry-over from other donors' samples.

This clonotype has ten or more counts. The J gene is TRBJ2-7, the V gene TRBV7-9; 10 nucleotides match TRBD1. The ends lost 4 bases at V and 3 bases at J; junction bases unmatched: 3. Germline CDR1 reads SEHNR; CDR2 reads FQNEAQ (reference sequence). The length of the CDR3 is 14 residues. The CDR3 DNA is TGTGCCAGCAGCTCCCGGGACAGGGGCTACGAGCAGTACTTC. Encoded protein: CASSSRDRGYEQYF.

This clonotype was detected many times. CDR3 protein: CASRTIRTDLLNTEAFF. DNA of the CDR3: TGTGCCAGCAGAACAATCCGGACGGATCTCCTGAACACTGAAGCTTTCTTT. J is TRBJ1-1 and V is TRBV28; D uncertain. V was cut by 6 bases and J by 0 bases, with 20 bases left in between. This CDR3 is 17 amino acids long. CDR1 is MDHEN, CDR2 SYDVKM, per germline.

The CDR3 sequence is CASSPKGDTGELFF. CDR3 bases: TGTGCCAGCAGCCCCAAGGGGGACACCGGGGAGCTGTTTTTT. The chain links TRBV3-1 to TRBJ2-2; possibly TRBD1 for D (6 bases). Germline values: CDR1 LGHDT, CDR2 YNNKEL (reference sequence). Trimming removed 4 bases from V and 3 bases from J, with 9 bases in between. The CDR3 contains 14 residues.

This clonotype was detected a few times. This chain joins TRBV11-2 and TRBJ2-4, with D tentatively TRBD1 (5 bases). The V and J ends lost 5 bases and 1 base respectively, with 15 bases between them. The CDR3 is 16 amino acids. Germline V gene data show CDR1 as SGHAT and CDR2 as FQNNGV. CDR3 loop: CASSPGHLGAKNIQYF. The CDR3 DNA is TGTGCCAGCAGCCCTGGACACTTAGGGGCCAAAAACATTCAGTACTTC.

This clonotype has more than one count but fewer than ten. The chain has TRBV11-2 and TRBJ2-3, with TRBD1 matching 10 bases. V shed 6 bases, J shed 2 bases, and the junction held 8 bases outside the gene matches. This CDR3 is built from 16 residues. CDR1 is SGHAT, CDR2 FQNNGV, per germline. The CDR3 spells CASSYTGTGVTDTQYF. The CDR3 DNA reads as TGTGCCAGCAGTTACACCGGGACAGGGGTCACAGATACGCAGTATTTT.

The chain links TRBV18 to TRBJ1-1; D call uncertain. The CDR3 runs 11 residues. V shed 8 bases and J shed 1 base, with 5 bases lying between them. Germline V gives CDR1 KGHSH, CDR2 LQKENI. CDR3 residues: CASQTNTEAFF. For the CDR3, the DNA is TGTGCCAGCCAGACGAACACTGAAGCTTTCTTT. Looking up the rest from reference TRBV18 and TRBJ1-1 gives the full variable domain: NAGVMQNPRHLVRRRGQEARLRCSPMKGHSHVYWYRQLPEEGLKFMVYLQKENIIDESGMPKERFSAEFPKEGPSILRIQQVVRGDSAAYFCASQTNTEAFFGQGTRLTVV.

This clonotype was detected a few times. V and J are TRBV2 and TRBJ2-7; TRBD2 might be the D (6 bases). CDR3 size: 13 residues. The germline CDR1 and CDR2 sequences are SNHLY and FYNNEI. The V gene lost 1 base and the J gene lost 5 bases, with 9 bases spanning the gap. The CDR3 DNA follows: TGTGCCAGCAGTGAAGGACCGGGGGACGAGCAGTACTTC. It is translated as CASSEGPGDEQYF.

This chain links TRBV6-5 with TRBJ1-5; D is unresolved. Trimming shortened V by 5 bases and J by 8 bases, and 16 bases separated the two germline ends. Per germline, CDR1 MNHEY and CDR2 SVGAGI. This CDR3 has 14 amino acids. CDR3 amino acids: CASSARAFSEPQHF. The CDR3 DNA sequence: TGTGCCAGCAGTGCCCGGGCCTTCAGTGAGCCCCAGCATTTT.

This clonotype occurred a few times. CDR3 region: CATRDRSTGELFF. For the CDR3, the DNA is TGTGCCACCAGGGACAGGAGCACCGGGGAGCTGTTTTTT. The gene calls are TRBV24-1 and TRBJ2-2; 7 bases fit TRBD1. Germline CDR1 and CDR2: KGHDR and SFDVKD. The ends lost 7 bases at V and 4 bases at J; junction bases unmatched: 2. CDR3 size: 13 residues.

The sample holds many counts of this clonotype. The chain couples TRBV2 to TRBJ1-2; 8 nucleotides match TRBD1. The trim removed 5 bases at V and 1 base at J, leaving 9 bases unmatched. The CDR3 has 16 amino acids. The germline V gene has CDR1 SNHLY and CDR2 FYNNEI. The CDR3 region is CASSFGQGFDNYGYTF. CDR3 nucleotide sequence: TGTGCCAGCAGTTTCGGACAGGGCTTTGATAACTATGGCTACACCTTC.

This clonotype came up many times. The chain links TRBV20-1 to TRBJ2-1; D perhaps matches TRBD1 (6 bases). Germline values: CDR1 DFQATT, CDR2 SNEGSKA (reference sequence). There are 17 residues in the CDR3. Trimming stripped 1 base from V and 3 bases from J, with 19 bases between. The CDR3 nucleotides read TGCAGTGCTAGAGTTAGTCTGGACAGTAAGCTCTACAATGAGCAGTTCTTC. It encodes CSARVSLDSKLYNEQFF.

This clonotype appeared many times. This chain connects TRBV12-5 to TRBJ1-5, with 7 positions matching TRBD1. Trimming cost V 6 bases and J 3 bases; bases outside gene matches: 11. Germline assignment: CDR1 LGHNT and CDR2 FRNRAP. The CDR3 covers 16 residues. CDR3 DNA sequence: TGTGCTAGTGGGCGGGACAGCCCGGTCCCCAATCAGCCCCAGCATTTT. Encoded protein: CASGRDSPVPNQPQHF.

This clonotype has only a few counts. This sequence joins TRBV10-3 and TRBJ2-7; D call uncertain. Germline CDR1 reads ENHRY; CDR2 reads SYGVKD. Trimming removed 1 base from V and 6 bases from J, with 13 bases in between. The CDR3 spans 14 residues. The CDR3 here is CAISEWQSVSEQYF. The CDR3 coding sequence is TGTGCCATCAGTGAGTGGCAGAGTGTCAGCGAGCAGTACTTC.

This clonotype was seen at least ten times. The rearrangement uses TRBV20-1 and TRBJ2-1, with D maybe TRBD2 (5 bases). This CDR3 is built from 14 residues. Germline V gives CDR1 DFQATT, CDR2 SNEGSKA (reference sequence). V dropped 4 bases and J dropped 6 bases, with 16 bases sitting between them. The CDR3 DNA is TGCAGTGCTAACTTGGCCGGGGTGGGCAATGAGCAGTTCTTC. Protein product: CSANLAGVGNEQFF.

In this sample, this clonotype turned up many times. The chain employs TRBV12-3 or TRBV12-4 and TRBJ2-3, with D possibly TRBD2 on 5 matching bases. Trimming took off 0 bases at V and 0 bases at J, with 16 bases between the two ends. The CDR3 is 18 residues long. CDR3: CASSLALRDVSSTDTQYF. The CDR3 region has the DNA TGTGCCAGCAGTTTAGCGTTACGGGATGTATCTAGCACAGATACGCAGTATTTT.